Sequencing of this T cell receptor (beta chain) was carried out in a study of Ad26.COV2.S vaccination and SARS-CoV-2 variants. About the research overall: In the COV1001 trial, the donor was in the Ad26.COV2.S arm. Regarding the study as a whole: People who got the vaccine had more spike-specific TCR breadth than people who got placebo. Comparability of non-spike TCR breadth was observed across vaccine and placebo recipients.

V was clipped by 0 bases and J by 4 bases, with 12 bases between them. This CDR3 is built from 15 residues. Germline values: CDR1 LGHNA, CDR2 YSLEER. The assay was immunoSEQ multiplex PCR, and TCRdb's table has in-frame clones only and misses some. The profile shows around 450,000 clones, 89% of them singletons. Comment on this clone: Its specificity is unknown.

Sample treatment: roughly 18 received Ad26.COV2.S at low or high dose, single or two shots; 5 received placebo; per-sample allocation not given. On day 63 after the first injection, vaccine and placebo recipients gave samples. Whoever gave the sample was an adult aged 18-55 years in Boston. Material: peripheral blood, obtained in a trial of Ad26.COV2.S vaccine versus placebo. The V and J genes are TRBV4-3 and TRBJ1-2; weak D call: TRBD1 (6 bases). This receptor was identified in a person aged 18-65 years who received the Ad26.COV2.S COVID-19 vaccine or a placebo. The CDR3 loop reads CASSQDRVGGYGYTF. The CDR3 bases are TGCGCCAGCAGCCAAGATCGCGTAGGGGGCTATGGCTACACCTTC.